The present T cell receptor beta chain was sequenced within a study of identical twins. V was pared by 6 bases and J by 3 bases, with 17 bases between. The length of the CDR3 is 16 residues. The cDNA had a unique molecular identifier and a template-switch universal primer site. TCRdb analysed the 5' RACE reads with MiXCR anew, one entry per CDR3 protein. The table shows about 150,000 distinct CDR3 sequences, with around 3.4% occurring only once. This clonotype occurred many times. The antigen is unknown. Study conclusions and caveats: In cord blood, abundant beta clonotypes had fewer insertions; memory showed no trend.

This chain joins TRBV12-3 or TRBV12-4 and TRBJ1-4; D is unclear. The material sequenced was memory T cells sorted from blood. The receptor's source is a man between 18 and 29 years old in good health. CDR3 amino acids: CASSPDGRGANEKLFF. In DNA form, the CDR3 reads TGTGCCAGCAGCCCTGACGGCCGCGGGGCTAATGAAAAACTGTTTTTT.